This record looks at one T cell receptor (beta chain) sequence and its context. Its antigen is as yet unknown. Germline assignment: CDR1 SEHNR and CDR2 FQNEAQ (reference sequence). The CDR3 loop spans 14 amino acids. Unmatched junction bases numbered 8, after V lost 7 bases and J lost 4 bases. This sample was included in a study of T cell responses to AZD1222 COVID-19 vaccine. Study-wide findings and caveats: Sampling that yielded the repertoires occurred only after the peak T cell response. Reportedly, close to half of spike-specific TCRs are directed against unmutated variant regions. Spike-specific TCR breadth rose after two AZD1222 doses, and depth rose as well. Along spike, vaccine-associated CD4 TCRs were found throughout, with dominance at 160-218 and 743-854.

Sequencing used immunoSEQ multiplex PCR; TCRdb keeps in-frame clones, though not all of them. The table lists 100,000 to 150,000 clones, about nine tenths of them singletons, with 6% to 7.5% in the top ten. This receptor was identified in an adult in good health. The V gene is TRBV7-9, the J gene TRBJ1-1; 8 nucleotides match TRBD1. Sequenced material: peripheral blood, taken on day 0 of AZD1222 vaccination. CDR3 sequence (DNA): TGTGCCAGCACCCTTGGACAGGGAACCACTGAAGCTTTCTTT. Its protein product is CASTLGQGTTEAFF.